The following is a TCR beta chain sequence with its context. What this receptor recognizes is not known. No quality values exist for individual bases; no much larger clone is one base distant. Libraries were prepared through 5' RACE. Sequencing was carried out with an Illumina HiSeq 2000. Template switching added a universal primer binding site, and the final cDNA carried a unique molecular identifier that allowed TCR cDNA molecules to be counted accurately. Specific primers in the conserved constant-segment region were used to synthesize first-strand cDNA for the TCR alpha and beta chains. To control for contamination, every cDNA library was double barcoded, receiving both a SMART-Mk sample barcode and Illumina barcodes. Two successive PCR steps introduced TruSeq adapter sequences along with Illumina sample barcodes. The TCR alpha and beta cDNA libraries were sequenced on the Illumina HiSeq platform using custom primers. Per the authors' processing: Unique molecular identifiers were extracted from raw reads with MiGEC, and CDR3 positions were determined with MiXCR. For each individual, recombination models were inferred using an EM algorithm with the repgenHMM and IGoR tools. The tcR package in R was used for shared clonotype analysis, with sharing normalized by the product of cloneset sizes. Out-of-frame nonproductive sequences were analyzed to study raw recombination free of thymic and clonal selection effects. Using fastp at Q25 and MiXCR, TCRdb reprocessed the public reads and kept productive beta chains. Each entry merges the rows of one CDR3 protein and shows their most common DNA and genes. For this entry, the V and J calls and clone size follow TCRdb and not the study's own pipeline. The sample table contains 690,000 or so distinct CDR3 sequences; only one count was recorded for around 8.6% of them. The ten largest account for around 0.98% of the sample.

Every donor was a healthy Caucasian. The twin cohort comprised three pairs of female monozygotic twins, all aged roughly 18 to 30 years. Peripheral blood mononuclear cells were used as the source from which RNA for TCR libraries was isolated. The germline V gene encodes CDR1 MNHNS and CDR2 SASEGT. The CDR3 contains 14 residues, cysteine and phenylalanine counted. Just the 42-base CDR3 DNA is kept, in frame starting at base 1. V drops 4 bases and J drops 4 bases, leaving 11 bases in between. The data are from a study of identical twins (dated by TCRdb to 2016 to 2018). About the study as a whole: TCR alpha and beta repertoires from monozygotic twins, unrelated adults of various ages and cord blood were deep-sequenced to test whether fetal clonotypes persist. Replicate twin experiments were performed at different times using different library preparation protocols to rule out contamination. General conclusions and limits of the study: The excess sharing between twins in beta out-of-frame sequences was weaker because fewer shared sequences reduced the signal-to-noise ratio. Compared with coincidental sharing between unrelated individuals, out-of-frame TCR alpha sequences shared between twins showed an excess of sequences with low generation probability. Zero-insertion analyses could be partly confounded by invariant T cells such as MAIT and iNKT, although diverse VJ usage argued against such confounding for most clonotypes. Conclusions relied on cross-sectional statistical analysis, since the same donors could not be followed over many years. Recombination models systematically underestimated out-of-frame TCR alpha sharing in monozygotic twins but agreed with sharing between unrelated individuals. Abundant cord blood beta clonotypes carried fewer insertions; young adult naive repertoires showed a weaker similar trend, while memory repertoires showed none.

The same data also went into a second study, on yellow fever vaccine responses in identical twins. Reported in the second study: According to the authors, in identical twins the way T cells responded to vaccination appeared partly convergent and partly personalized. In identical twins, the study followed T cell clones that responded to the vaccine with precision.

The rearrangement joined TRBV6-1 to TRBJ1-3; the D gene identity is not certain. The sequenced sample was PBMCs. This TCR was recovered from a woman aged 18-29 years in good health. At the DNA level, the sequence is TGTGCCAGCAGTGCGCTCATTCGGGGAAACACCATATATTTT. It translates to CASSALIRGNTIYF.